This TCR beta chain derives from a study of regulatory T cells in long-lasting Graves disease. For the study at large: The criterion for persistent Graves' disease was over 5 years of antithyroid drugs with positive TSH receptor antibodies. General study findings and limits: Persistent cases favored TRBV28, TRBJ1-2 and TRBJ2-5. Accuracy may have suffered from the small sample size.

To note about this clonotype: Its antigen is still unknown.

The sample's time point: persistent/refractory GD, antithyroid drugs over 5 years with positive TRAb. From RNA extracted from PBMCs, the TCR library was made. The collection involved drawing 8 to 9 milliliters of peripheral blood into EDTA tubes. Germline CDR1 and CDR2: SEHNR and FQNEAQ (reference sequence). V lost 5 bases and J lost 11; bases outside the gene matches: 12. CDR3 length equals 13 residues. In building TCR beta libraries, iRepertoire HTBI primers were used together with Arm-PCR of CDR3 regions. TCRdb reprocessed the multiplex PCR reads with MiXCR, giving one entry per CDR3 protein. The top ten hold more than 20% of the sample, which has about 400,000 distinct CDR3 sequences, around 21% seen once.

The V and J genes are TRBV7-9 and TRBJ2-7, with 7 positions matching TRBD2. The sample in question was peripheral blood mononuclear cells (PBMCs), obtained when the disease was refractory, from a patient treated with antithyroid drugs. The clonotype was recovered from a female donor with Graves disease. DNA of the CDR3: TGTGCCAGCAGCGTTAGAGTTGCAGGGACTAAGTACTTC. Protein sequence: CASSVRVAGTKYF.